The sequence of this T cell receptor (beta chain) was determined in a study of T cell repertoires in cytomegalovirus infection. Turning to the study itself: It can be stated that public TCR beta signatures indicated CMV infection as well as a matching HLA type.

Whole-study results and caveats: Summed frequency of shared TCR beta families picked out CMV carriers who also had the relevant HLA. Dominant in the ex vivo response were TCR beta clonotypes restricted by HLA-C and specific for CMV.

This clonotype has a count of ten or more. Its cognate antigen is unknown. This CDR3 contains 17 residues. The V end lost 3 bases, the J end lost 7 bases, and 21 bases lay between the germline ends. Germline lookup yields CDR1 MDHEN and CDR2 SYDVKM. TCRdb used MiXCR to reprocess the reads, holding one entry per CDR3 protein. Of about 110,000 distinct CDR3 sequences in the sample, roughly 9.1% were seen once. The source is a human donor in good health (CMV status not recorded). Some clones in this sample may be carry-over from other donors' samples. J is TRBJ1-4 and V is TRBV28; tentative D call: TRBD1 (5 bases). The material sequenced was PBMCs, sequenced either directly or after in vitro stimulation (not recorded which). The DNA of the CDR3 is TGTGCCAGCAGTTTTCCGCCCTGGGAGGGGAGACCTGAAAAACTGTTTTTT. Residues: CASSFPPWEGRPEKLFF.